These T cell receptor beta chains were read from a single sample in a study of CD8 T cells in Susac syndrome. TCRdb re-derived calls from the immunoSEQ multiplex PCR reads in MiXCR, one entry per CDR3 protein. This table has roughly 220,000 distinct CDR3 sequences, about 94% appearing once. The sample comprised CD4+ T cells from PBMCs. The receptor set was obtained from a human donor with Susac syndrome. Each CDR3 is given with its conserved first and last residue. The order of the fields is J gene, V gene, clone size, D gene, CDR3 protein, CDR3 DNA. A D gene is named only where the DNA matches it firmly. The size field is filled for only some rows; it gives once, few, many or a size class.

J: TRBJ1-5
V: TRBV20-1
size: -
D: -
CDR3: CSAHSEDQPQHF
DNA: TGCAGTGCGCACTCAGAGGATCAGCCCCAGCATTTT

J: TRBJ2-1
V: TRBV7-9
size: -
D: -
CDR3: CASTPLDGGRNEQFF
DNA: TGTGCCAGCACCCCCCTGGACGGGGGCAGGAATGAGCAGTTCTTC

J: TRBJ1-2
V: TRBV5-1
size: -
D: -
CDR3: CASSLADGYGYTF
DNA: TGCGCCAGCAGCTTGGCCGACGGCTATGGCTACACCTTC

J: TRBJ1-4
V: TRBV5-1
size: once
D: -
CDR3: CASSLDREKLFF
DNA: TGCGCCAGCAGCTTGGACAGGGAAAAACTGTTTTTT

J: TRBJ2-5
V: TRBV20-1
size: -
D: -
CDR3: CSARFGETQYF
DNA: TGCAGTGCTAGGTTCGGGGAGACCCAGTACTTC

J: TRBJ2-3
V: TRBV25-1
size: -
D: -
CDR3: CASSAQGGGAPDTQYF
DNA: TGTGCCAGCAGTGCTCAAGGCGGAGGGGCTCCAGATACGCAGTATTTT

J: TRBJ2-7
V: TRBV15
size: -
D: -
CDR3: CATSKEGITYEQYF
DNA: TGTGCCACCAGCAAGGAGGGGATAACCTACGAGCAGTACTTC

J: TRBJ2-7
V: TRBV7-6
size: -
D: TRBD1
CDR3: CASSSRTGWEEQYF
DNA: TGTGCCAGCAGCTCCCGGACAGGGTGGGAAGAGCAGTACTTC

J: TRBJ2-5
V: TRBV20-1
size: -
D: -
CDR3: CSARFVSASQETQYF
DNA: TGCAGTGCTAGATTCGTGTCGGCTAGCCAAGAGACCCAGTACTTC

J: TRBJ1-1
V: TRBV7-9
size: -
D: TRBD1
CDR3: CASSDPKTGGDTEASF
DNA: TGTGCCAGCAGCGATCCGAAGACAGGGGGTGACACTGAAGCTTCCTTT

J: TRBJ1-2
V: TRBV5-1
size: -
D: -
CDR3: CASSLERELGYGYTF
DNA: TGCGCCAGCAGCTTGGAACGGGAGTTGGGGTATGGCTACACCTTC

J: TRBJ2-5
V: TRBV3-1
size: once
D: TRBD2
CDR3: CASSQGLAETQYF
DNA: TGTGCCAGCAGCCAAGGACTAGCGGAGACCCAGTACTTC

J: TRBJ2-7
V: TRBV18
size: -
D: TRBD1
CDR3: CASSPELLGQVYEQYF
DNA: TGTGCCAGCTCACCTGAATTATTGGGACAGGTTTACGAGCAGTACTTC

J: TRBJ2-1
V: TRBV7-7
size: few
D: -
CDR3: CASSLGQDNEQFF
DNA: TGTGCTAGCAGCTTAGGGCAGGACAATGAGCAGTTCTTC

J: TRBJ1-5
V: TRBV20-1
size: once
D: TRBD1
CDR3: CSASGGTGENQPQHF
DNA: TGCAGTGCTAGTGGTGGGACAGGGGAGAATCAGCCCCAGCATTTT

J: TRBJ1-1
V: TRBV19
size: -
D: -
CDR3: CASSNSGGTEAFF
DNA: TGTGCCAGTAGTAACTCCGGGGGCACTGAAGCTTTCTTT

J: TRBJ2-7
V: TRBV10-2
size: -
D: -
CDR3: CASSSSMGRPVEQYF
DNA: TGCGCCAGCAGTTCGTCCATGGGGCGGCCGGTCGAGCAGTACTTC

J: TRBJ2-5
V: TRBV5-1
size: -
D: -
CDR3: CASSIPTEYETQYF
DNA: TGCGCCAGCAGCATCCCGACAGAGTATGAGACCCAGTACTTC

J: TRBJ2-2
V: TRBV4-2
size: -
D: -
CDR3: CASSQDSRADTGELFF
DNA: TGTGCCAGCAGCCAAGATTCCAGGGCGGACACCGGGGAGCTGTTTTTT